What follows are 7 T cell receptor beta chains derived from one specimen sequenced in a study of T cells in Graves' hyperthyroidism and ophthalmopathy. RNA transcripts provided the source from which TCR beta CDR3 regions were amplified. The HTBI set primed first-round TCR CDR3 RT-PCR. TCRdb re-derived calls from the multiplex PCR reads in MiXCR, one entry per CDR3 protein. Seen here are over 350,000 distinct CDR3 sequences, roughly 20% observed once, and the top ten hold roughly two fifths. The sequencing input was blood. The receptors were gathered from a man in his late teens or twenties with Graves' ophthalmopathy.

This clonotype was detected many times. CDR3 in DNA: TGTGCCAGCACGCCCACAGGGCGCCATGGCTACACCTTC. As protein: CASTPTGRHGYTF. The chain combines TRBV6-2 or TRBV6-3 with TRBJ1-2, with a tentative D call TRBD1 (6 bases). Looked up from germline, CDR1 is MNHEY and CDR2 is SVGEGT. The CDR3 covers 13 residues. Trimming removed 7 bases at V and 6 bases at J, with 15 bases between.

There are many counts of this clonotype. The CDR3 here is CASSYGATYEQYF. DNA of the CDR3: TGTGCCAGCAGTTACGGCGCGACCTACGAGCAGTACTTC. The chain joins TRBV6-2 or TRBV6-3 to TRBJ2-7; D not certain. Germline CDR1 and CDR2: MNHEY and SVGEGT. The CDR3 runs 13 residues. Trimming stripped 2 bases from V and 2 bases from J, with 7 bases between.

The CDR3 DNA sequence: TGTGCCAGCAGTGAAAGAGCCGGGAACAATGAGCAGTTCTTC. It is translated as CASSERAGNNEQFF. This rearrangement joins TRBV6-1 to TRBJ2-1; tentative D call: TRBD2 (5 bases). There are 14 residues in the CDR3. Germline lookup yields CDR1 MNHNS and CDR2 SASEGT. V lost 2 bases to trimming and J lost 5 bases, with 10 bases between them.

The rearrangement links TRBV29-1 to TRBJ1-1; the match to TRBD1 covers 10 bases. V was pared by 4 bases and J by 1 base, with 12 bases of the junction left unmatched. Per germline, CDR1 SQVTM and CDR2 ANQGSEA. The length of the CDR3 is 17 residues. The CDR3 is CSVVGWRQGASNTEAFF. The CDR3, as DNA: TGCAGCGTTGTGGGGTGGAGACAGGGGGCGTCGAACACTGAAGCTTTCTTT.

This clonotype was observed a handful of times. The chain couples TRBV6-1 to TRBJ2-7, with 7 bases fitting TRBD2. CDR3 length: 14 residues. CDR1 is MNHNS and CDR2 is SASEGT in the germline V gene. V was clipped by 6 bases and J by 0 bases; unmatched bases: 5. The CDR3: CASRAGTNSYEQYF. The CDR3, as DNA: TGTGCCAGCAGAGCCGGGACTAACTCCTACGAGCAGTACTTC.

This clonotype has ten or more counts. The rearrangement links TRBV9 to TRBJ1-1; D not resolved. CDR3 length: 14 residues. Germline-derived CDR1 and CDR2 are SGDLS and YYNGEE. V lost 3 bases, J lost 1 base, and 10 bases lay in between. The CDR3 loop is CASSAQYGNTEAFF. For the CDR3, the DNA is TGTGCCAGCAGCGCGCAATACGGGAACACTGAAGCTTTCTTT.

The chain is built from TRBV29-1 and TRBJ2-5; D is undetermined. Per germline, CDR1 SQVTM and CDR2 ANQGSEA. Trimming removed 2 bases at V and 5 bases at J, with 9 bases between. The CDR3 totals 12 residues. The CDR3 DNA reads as TGCAGCGTTGAACTCAGAGAGGAGACCCAGTACTTC. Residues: CSVELREETQYF.